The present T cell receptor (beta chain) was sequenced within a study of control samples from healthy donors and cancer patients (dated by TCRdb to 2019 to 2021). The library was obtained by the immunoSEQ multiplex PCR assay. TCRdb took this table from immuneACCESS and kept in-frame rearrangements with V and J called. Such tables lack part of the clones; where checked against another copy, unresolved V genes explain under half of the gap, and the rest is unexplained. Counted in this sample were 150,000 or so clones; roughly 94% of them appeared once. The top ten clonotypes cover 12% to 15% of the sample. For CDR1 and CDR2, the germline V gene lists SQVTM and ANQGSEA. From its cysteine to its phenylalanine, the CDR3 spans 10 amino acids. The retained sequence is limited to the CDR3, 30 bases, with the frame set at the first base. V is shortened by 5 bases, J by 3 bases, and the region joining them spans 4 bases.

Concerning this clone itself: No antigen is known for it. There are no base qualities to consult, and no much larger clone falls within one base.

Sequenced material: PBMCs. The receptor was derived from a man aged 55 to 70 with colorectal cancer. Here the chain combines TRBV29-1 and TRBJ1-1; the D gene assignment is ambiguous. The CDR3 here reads CSVRDTEAFF. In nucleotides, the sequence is TGCAGCGTTCGTGACACTGAAGCTTTCTTT.